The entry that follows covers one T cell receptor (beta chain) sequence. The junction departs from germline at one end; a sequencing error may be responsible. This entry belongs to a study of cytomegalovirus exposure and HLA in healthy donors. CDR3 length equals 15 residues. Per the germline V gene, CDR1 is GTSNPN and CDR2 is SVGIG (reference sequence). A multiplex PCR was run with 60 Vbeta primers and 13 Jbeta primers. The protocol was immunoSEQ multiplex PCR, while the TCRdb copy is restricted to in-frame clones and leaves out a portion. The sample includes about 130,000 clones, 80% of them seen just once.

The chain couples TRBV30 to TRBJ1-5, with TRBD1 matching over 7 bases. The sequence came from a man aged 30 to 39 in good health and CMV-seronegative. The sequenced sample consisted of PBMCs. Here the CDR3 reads CAWRSGGGWNQPQNF. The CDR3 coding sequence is TGTGCCTGGAGGTCTGGAGGGGGCTGGAATCAGCCCCAGAATTTT.